The present entry profiles one T cell receptor beta chain with its context. Its antigen remains unidentified. The sample is drawn from a study of T cell responses to AZD1222 COVID-19 vaccine. Study-level results: Donors were mostly white British, more females; clonal diversity possibly underestimated.

Trimming removed 1 base from V and 0 bases from J; junction bases left unmatched: 9. Germline lookup yields CDR1 KGHSH and CDR2 LQKENI. The CDR3 spans 18 residues. Produced via immunoSEQ multiplex PCR; TCRdb's table is partial and in-frame only. The data hold approximately 130,000 clones, with over 85% observed a single time. The TCR comes from an adult in good health. The chain combines TRBV18 with TRBJ1-5, with 7 bases that match TRBD1. The material was peripheral blood, obtained on day 0 of AZD1222 vaccination. CDR3 residues: CASSPRSGGDYSNQPQHF. CDR3 nucleotide sequence: TGTGCCAGCTCACCACGTTCAGGGGGGGACTATAGCAATCAGCCCCAGCATTTT.